These T cell receptor beta chains were read from a single sample in a study of blood T cell repertoires in COVID-19. Here immunoSEQ multiplex PCR was the method, and the copy in TCRdb shows in-frame clones only, minus some. The data show over 150,000 clones, 87% seen once. The sequenced material came from peripheral blood. Receptors originate from a woman in her 70s with COVID-19, enrolled during active disease. Each CDR3 is given with its conserved first and last residue. D genes are given only for firm matches. Size tells how often a clone was seen (once, few, many) or the class of an expanded clone, and some rows leave it out.

TRBD1	-	TRBV30	TRBJ2-5	CAWSGTGGVETQYF	TGTGCCTGGTCCGGGACAGGGGGCGTAGAGACCCAGTACTTC
-	few	TRBV7-8	TRBJ1-3	CASSSNVANTIYF	TGTGCCAGCAGCTCAAACGTGGCAAACACCATATATTTT
TRBD2	-	TRBV5-1	TRBJ2-1	CASSLLAGGSYEQFF	TGCGCCAGCAGCCTTTTAGCGGGGGGGAGTTATGAGCAGTTCTTC
-	-	TRBV19	TRBJ1-5	CASSTLLGTSSNQPQHF	TGTGCCAGTAGTACACTCTTGGGGACAAGTAGCAATCAGCCCCAGCATTTT
TRBD2	-	TRBV7-2	TRBJ2-7	CASSLAGTTYEQYF	TGTGCCAGCAGCTTAGCGGGGACTACCTACGAGCAGTACTTC
-	once	TRBV28	TRBJ2-2	CASSSRQYYTGELFF	TGTGCCAGCAGTTCCCGACAGTACTACACCGGGGAGCTGTTTTTT
TRBD1	-	TRBV7-9	TRBJ2-3	CASSTRDSNTDTQYF	TGTGCCAGCAGCACGAGGGACAGCAACACAGATACGCAGTATTTT
TRBD2	few	TRBV13	TRBJ2-3	CASRRGGPGDTQYF	TGTGCCAGCAGGCGGGGGGGGCCGGGTGATACGCAGTATTTT
TRBD1	-	TRBV5-4	TRBJ1-6	CASSPNVGAGGSSPLHF	TGTGCCAGCAGCCCTAACGTCGGGGCAGGGGGCTCTTCACCCCTCCACTTT
-	-	TRBV6-5	TRBJ2-1	CASSLGRVGNEQFF	TGTGCCAGCAGCTTAGGCAGGGTCGGGAATGAGCAGTTCTTC
-	-	TRBV18	TRBJ1-3	CASSPATQGNTIYF	TGTGCCAGCTCACCCGCCACACAGGGAAACACCATATATTTT
-	-	TRBV11-2	TRBJ2-5	CASSLRGGQETQYF	TGTGCCAGCAGCTTAAGGGGTGGACAAGAGACCCAGTACTTC
TRBD2	-	TRBV7-2	TRBJ2-1	CASSLDAGGRNEQFF	TGTGCCAGCAGCTTAGATGCGGGGGGGCGGAATGAGCAGTTCTTC
-	-	TRBV5-6	TRBJ2-7	CASSLVAISYEQYF	TGTGCCAGCAGCTTGGTGGCAATCTCTTACGAGCAGTACTTC
-	few	TRBV5-1	TRBJ2-7	CASSLVSGTYEQYF	TGCGCCAGCAGCTTGGTATCAGGGACTTACGAGCAGTACTTC
TRBD1	-	TRBV5-1	TRBJ2-1	CASSSPGTGNPYNEQFF	TGCGCCAGCAGCTCGCCCGGGACAGGGAACCCCTACAATGAGCAGTTCTTC
-	few	TRBV19	TRBJ1-5	CASSTPEVGVRGNQPQHF	TGTGCCAGTAGTACCCCAGAGGTAGGGGTGCGAGGAAATCAGCCCCAGCATTTT
-	-	TRBV7-6	TRBJ1-4	CASSLAGQRNEKLFF	TGTGCCAGCAGCTTAGCCGGACAGCGTAATGAAAAACTGTTTTTT
TRBD1	-	TRBV12-3/TRBV12-4	TRBJ1-1	CASSFDREDEAFF	TGTGCCAGCAGTTTCGACAGGGAGGATGAAGCTTTCTTT
TRBD1	-	TRBV13	TRBJ1-2	CASSSHRTGDYGYTF	TGTGCCAGCAGCTCACATAGGACAGGGGACTATGGCTACACCTTC
TRBD2	once	TRBV2	TRBJ2-1	CASNGLAGIYNEQFF	TGTGCCAGCAACGGACTAGCGGGGATCTACAATGAGCAGTTCTTC
-	-	TRBV2	TRBJ1-1	CASSEKPGLGTEAFF	TGTGCCAGCAGTGAAAAACCAGGGTTGGGCACTGAAGCTTTCTTT
TRBD1	once	TRBV5-5	TRBJ2-2	CASSPRDRGRTGELFF	TGTGCCAGCAGCCCCCGGGACAGGGGGCGAACCGGGGAGCTGTTTTTT